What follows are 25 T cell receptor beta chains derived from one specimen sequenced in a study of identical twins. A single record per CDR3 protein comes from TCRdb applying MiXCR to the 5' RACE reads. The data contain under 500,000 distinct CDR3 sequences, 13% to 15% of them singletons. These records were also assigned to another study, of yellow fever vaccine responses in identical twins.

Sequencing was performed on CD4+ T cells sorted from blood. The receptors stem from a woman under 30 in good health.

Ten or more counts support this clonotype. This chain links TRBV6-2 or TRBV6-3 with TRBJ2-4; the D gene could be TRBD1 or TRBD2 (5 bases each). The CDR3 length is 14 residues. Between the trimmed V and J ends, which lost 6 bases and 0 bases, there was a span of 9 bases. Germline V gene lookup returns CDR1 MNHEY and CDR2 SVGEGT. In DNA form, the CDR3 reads TGTGCCAGCAGCACCGGGACAGCCAAAAACATTCAGTACTTC. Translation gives CASSTGTAKNIQYF.

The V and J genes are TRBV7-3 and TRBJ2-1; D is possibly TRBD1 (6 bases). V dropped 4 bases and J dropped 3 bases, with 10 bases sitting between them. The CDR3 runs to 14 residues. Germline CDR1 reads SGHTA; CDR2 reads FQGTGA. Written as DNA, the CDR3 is TGTGCCAGCAGCTCCGCAGGGGACTACAATGAGCAGTTCTTC. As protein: CASSSAGDYNEQFF. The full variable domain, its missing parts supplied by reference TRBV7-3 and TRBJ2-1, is GAGVSQTPSNKVTEKGKYVELRCDPISGHTALYWYRQSLGQGPEFLIYFQGTGAADDSGLPNDRFFAVRPEGSVSTLKIQRTERGDSAVYLCASSSAGDYNEQFFGPGTRLTVL.

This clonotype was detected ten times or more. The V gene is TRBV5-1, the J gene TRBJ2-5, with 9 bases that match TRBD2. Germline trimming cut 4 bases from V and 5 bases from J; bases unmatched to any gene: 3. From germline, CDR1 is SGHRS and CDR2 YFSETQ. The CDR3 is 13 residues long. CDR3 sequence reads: CASSPAGGETQYF. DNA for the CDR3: TGCGCCAGCAGCCCCGCGGGGGGGGAGACCCAGTACTTC. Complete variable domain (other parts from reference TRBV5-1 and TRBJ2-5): KAGVTQTPRYLIKTRGQQVTLSCSPISGHRSVSWYQQTPGQGLQFLFEYFSETQRNKGNFPGRFSGRQFSNSRSEMNVSTLELGDSALYLCASSPAGGETQYFGPGTRLLVL.

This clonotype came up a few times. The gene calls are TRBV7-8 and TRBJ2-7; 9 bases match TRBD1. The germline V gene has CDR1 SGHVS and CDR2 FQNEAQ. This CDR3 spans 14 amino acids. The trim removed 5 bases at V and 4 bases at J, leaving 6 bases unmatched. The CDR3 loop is CASSQTGGFYEQYF. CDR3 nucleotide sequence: TGTGCCAGCAGCCAGACAGGGGGTTTTTACGAGCAGTACTTC.

CDR3 protein: CASSQGSISGNTIYF. CDR3 DNA: TGCGCCAGCAGCCAGGGTTCGATCTCTGGAAACACCATATATTTT. The chain links TRBV4-1 to TRBJ1-3; no clear D. V lost 3 bases and J lost 0, with 9 bases in between. The CDR3 covers 15 residues. Germline V CDR1 and CDR2: MGHRA, YSYEKL.

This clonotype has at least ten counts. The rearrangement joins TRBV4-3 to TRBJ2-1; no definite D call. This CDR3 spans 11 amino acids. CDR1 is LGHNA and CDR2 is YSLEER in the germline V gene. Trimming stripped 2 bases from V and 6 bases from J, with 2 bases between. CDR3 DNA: TGCGCCAGCAGCCAACTCAATGAGCAGTTCTTC. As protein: CASSQLNEQFF.

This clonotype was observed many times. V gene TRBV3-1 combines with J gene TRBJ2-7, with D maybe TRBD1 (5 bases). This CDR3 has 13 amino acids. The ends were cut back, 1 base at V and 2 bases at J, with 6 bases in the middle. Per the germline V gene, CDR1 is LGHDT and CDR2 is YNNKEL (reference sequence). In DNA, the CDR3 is TGTGCCAGCAGCCAAGGGACAACCTACGAGCAGTACTTC. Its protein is CASSQGTTYEQYF.

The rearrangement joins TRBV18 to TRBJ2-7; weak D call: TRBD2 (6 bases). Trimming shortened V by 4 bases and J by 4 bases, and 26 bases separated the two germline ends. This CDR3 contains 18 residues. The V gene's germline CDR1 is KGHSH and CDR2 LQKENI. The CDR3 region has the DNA TGTGCCAGCTCACGCCGCGGGATATCAACGCCGGGGATTTACGAGCAGTACTTC. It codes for CASSRRGISTPGIYEQYF.

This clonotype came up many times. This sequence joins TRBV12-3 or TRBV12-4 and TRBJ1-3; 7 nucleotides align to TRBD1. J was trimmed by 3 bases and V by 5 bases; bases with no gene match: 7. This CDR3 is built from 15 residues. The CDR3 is CASSPTGDIGNTIYF. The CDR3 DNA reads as TGTGCCAGCAGTCCAACAGGGGATATTGGAAACACCATATATTTT.

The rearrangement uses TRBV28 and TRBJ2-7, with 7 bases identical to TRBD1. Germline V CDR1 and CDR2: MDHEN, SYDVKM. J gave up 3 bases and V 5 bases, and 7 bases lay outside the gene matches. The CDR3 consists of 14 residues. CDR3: CASSVAGTVYEQYF. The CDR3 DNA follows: TGTGCCAGCAGTGTTGCCGGGACAGTCTACGAGCAGTACTTC.

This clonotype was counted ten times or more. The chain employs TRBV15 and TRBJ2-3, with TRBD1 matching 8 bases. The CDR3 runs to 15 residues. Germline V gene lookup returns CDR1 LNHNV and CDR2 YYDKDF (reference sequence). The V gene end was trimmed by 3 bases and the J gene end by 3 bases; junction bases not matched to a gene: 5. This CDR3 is CATSRTGARTDTQYF. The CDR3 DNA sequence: TGTGCCACCAGCAGGACAGGGGCCAGGACAGATACGCAGTATTTT. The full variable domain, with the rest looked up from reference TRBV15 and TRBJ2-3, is DAMVIQNPRYQVTQFGKPVTLSCSQTLNHNVMYWYQQKSSQAPKLLFHYYDKDFNNEADTPDNFQSRRPNTSFCFLDIRSPGLGDTAMYLCATSRTGARTDTQYFGPGTRLTVL.

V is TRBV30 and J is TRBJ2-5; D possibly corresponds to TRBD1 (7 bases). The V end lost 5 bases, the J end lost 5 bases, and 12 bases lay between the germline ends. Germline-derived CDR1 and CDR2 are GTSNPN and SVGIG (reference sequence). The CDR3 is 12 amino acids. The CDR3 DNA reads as TGTGCCTGGGGACCAGGGGGGGAGACCCAGTACTTC. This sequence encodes CAWGPGGETQYF.

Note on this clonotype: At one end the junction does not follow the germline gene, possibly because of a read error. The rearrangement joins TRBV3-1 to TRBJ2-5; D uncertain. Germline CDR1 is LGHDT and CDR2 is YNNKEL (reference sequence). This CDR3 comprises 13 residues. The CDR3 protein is CASSQVRGTAKNF. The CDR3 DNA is TGTGCCAGCAGCCAAGTCCGTGGAACAGCCAAGAACTTC.

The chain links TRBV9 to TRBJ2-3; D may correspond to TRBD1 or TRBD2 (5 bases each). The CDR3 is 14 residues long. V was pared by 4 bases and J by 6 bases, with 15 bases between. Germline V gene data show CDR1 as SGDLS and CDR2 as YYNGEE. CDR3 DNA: TGTGCCAGCAGCCTGGGGGTCCACCAGGATACGCAGTATTTT. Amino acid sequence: CASSLGVHQDTQYF.

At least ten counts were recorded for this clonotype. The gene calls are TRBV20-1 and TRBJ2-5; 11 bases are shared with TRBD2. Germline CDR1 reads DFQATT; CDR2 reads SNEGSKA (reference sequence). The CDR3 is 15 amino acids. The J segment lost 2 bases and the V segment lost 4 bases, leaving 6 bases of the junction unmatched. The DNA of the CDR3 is TGCAGTGCTACCCCCGGGACTAGCGGACAAGAGACCCAGTACTTC. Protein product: CSATPGTSGQETQYF.

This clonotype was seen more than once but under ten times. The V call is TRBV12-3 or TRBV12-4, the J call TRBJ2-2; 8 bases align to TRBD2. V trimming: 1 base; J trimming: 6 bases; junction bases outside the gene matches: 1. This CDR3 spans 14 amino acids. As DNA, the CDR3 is TGTGCCAGCAGTTTAGTCGGGAGGGCCGGGGAGCTGTTTTTT. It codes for CASSLVGRAGELFF.

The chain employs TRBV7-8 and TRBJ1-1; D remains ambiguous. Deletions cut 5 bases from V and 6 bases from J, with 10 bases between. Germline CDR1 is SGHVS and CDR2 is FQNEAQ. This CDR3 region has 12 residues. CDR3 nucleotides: TGTGCCAGCAGCCCCCCGGCCCCTGAAGCTTTCTTT. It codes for CASSPPAPEAFF. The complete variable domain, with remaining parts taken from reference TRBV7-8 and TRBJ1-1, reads GAGVSQSPRYKVAKRGQDVALRCDPISGHVSLFWYQQALGQGPEFLTYFQNEAQLDKSGLPSDRFFAERPEGSVSTLKIQRTQQEDSAVYLCASSPPAPEAFFGQGTRLTVV.

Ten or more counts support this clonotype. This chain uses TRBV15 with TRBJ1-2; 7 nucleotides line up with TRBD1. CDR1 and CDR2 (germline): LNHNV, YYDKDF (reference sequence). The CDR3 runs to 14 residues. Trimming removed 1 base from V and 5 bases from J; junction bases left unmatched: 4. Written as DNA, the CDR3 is TGTGCCACCAGCAGAGGGACAGGAATATATGGCTACACCTTC. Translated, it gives CATSRGTGIYGYTF.

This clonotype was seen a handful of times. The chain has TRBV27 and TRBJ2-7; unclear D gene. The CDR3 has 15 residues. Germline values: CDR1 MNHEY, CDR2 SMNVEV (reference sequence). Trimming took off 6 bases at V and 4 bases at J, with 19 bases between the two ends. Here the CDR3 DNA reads TGTGCCAGCAGAGTTCCGCGGCGGAATAATTACGAGCAGTACTTC. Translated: CASRVPRRNNYEQYF.

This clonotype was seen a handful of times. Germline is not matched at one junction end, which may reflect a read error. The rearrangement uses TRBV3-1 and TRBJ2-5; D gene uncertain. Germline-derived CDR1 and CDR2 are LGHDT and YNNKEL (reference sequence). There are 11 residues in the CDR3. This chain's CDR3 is CASSFSEAQYF. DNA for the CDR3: TGTGCCAGCAGTTTCTCAGAGGCCCAGTACTTC.

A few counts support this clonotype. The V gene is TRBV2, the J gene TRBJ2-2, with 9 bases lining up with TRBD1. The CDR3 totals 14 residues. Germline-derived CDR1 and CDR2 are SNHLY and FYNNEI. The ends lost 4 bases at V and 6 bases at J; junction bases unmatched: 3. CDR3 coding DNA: TGTGCCAGCAGTGGACAGGGGGGGTCCGGGGAGCTGTTTTTT. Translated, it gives CASSGQGGSGELFF. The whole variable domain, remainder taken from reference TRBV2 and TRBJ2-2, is EPEVTQTPSHQVTQMGQEVILRCVPISNHLYFYWYRQILGQKVEFLVSFYNNEISEKSEIFDDQFSVERPDGSNFTLKIRSTKLEDSAMYFCASSGQGGSGELFFGEGSRLTVL.

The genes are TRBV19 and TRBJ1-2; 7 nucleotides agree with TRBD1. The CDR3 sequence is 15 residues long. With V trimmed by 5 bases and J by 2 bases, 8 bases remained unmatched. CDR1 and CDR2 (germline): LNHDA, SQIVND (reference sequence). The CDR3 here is CASSAPTGSNYGYTF. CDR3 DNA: TGTGCCAGTAGTGCCCCGACAGGGTCCAACTATGGCTACACCTTC.

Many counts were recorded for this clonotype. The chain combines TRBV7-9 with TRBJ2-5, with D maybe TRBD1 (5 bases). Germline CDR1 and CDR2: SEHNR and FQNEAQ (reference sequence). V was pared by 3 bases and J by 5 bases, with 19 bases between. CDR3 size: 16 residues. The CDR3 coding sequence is TGTGCCAGCAGCTTCTCGGTCCGGCAGGGTTTCGAGACCCAGTACTTC. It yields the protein CASSFSVRQGFETQYF.

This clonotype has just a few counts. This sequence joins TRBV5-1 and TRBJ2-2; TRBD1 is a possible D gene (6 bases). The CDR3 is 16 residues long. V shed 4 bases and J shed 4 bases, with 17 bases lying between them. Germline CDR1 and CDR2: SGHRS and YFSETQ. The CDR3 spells CASSRGGSGSTGELFF. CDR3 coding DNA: TGCGCCAGCAGCCGTGGGGGCAGCGGAAGCACCGGGGAGCTGTTTTTT.

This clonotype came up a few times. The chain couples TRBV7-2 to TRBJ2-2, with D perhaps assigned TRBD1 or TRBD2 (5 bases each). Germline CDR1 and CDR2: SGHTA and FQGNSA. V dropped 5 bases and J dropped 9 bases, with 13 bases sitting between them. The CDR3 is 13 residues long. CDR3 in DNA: TGTGCCAGCAGCCCCCGGGGCGACCGGGAGCTGTTTTTT. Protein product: CASSPRGDRELFF. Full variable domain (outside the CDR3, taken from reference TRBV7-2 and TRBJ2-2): GAGVSQSPSNKVTEKGKDVELRCDPISGHTALYWYRQSLGQGLEFLIYFQGNSAPDKSGLPSDRFSAERTGGSVSTLTIQRTQQEDSAVYLCASSPRGDRELFFGEGSRLTVL.